The 27 T cell receptor beta chains given below trace back to one sample, sequenced in a study of blood T cells in healthy people across ages (dated by TCRdb to 2015 to 2017). Libraries came from 5' RACE. Sequenced on an Illumina HiSeq 2500. A second about 7 to 11 cycle PCR used a sample-barcoded 5' primer and a J-beta primer mix. The public reads were quality trimmed at Q25 with fastp and then assembled into clones with MiXCR by TCRdb, keeping productive beta chains. Rows are unified per CDR3 protein, each entry keeping the most common DNA and genes. Present in this sample are about 1.7 million distinct CDR3 sequences, roughly 27% of which were seen just once. About 7.7% of the sample is in the top ten clones. Specimen: blood. These receptors all come from a woman aged 25-40 years in good health.

A few counts support this clonotype. This chain links TRBV21-1 with TRBJ2-1; the DNA was not used to check the table's D call, TRBD1. TRBV21-1 counts as a pseudogene. This CDR3 is 11 amino acids long. For the CDR3, the DNA is TGTGCCAGCAGCAAAGACCCCTCGCTGTTCTTC. Amino acids: CASSKDPSLFF.

This clonotype came up a few times. The chain has TRBV10-3 and TRBJ1-5; D may be TRBD1 (6 bases). CDR3 size: 15 residues. Trimming cost V 6 bases and J 2 bases, with 14 bases left between them. Germline loops: CDR1 ENHRY, CDR2 SYGVKD. The CDR3: CAIRQGFGGNQPQHF. DNA for the CDR3: TGTGCCATCAGACAGGGTTTTGGGGGCAATCAGCCCCAGCATTTT.

In DNA, the CDR3 is TGTGCCAGCAGCTCCCAGGCCCGGACCCTTAACACCGGGGAGCTGTTTTTT. Amino acid sequence: CASSSQARTLNTGELFF. V and J are TRBV7-2 and TRBJ2-2, with D uncertain. The V end lost 4 bases, the J end lost 2 bases, and 17 bases lay between the germline ends. Germline V gene sequence: CDR1 SGHTA, CDR2 FQGNSA. The CDR3 contains 17 residues.

This chain connects TRBV3-1 to TRBJ2-7; 7 bases match TRBD2. J lost 1 base, V lost 0 bases, and 15 bases had no gene match. From germline, CDR1 is LGHDT and CDR2 YNNKEL (reference sequence). This CDR3 contains 19 residues. DNA for the CDR3: TGTGCCAGCAGCCAAGAGGCTTTGGGCCTCCCCGGGGGGTCCTACGAGCAGTACTTC. Protein: CASSQEALGLPGGSYEQYF.

The sample holds a few counts of this clonotype. The V gene is TRBV7-3, the J gene TRBJ2-1; 10 bases fit TRBD2. Germline V lookup: CDR1 SGHTA, CDR2 FQGTGA. J gave up 2 bases and V 5 bases, and 9 bases lay outside the gene matches. The CDR3 is 17 residues long. CDR3 amino acids: CASSPTGTSGAYNEQFF. The CDR3 coding sequence is TGTGCCAGCAGCCCAACGGGTACTAGCGGGGCCTACAATGAGCAGTTCTTC. The variable domain in full, completed from reference TRBV7-3 and TRBJ2-1, reads GAGVSQTPSNKVTEKGKYVELRCDPISGHTALYWYRQSLGQGPEFLIYFQGTGAADDSGLPNDRFFAVRPEGSVSTLKIQRTERGDSAVYLCASSPTGTSGAYNEQFFGPGTRLTVL.

The rearrangement joins TRBV7-9 to TRBJ2-1, with a possible D match to TRBD2 (6 bases). With 5 bases removed from V and 2 bases from J, the gap between germline ends came to 13 bases. In germline, CDR1 is SEHNR, CDR2 FQNEAQ (reference sequence). This CDR3 region has 15 residues. This chain's CDR3 is CASSAGTPTYNEQFF. The CDR3 DNA follows: TGTGCCAGCAGCGCCGGGACTCCCACCTACAATGAGCAGTTCTTC.

The chain links TRBV20-1 to TRBJ1-3; 8 bases map to TRBD1. V shed 4 bases and J 6 bases; nucleotides not matched to a gene: 8. From germline, CDR1 is DFQATT and CDR2 SNEGSKA (reference sequence). The CDR3 has 14 amino acids. CDR3 coding DNA: TGCAGTGCTAAAGACGACAGGGGCTTAAACACCATATATTTT. Protein sequence: CSAKDDRGLNTIYF.

The chain couples TRBV2 to TRBJ1-1, with a weak D call TRBD1 (5 bases). CDR1 is SNHLY, CDR2 FYNNEI, per germline. V was clipped by 8 bases and J by 5 bases, with 15 bases between them. The CDR3 loop spans 13 amino acids. DNA of the CDR3: TGTGCCAGCGAGCGGGGCGCGAGGACTGAAGCTTTCTTT. Amino acids: CASERGARTEAFF.

This clonotype was recorded a few times. V usage is TRBV5-1 and J usage is TRBJ2-3, with D tentatively TRBD1 (6 bases). With 3 bases removed from V and 2 bases from J, the gap between germline ends came to 16 bases. CDR1 is SGHRS and CDR2 is YFSETQ in the germline V gene. The CDR3 loop spans 16 amino acids. The CDR3 protein is CASSSGQLSDTDTQYF. CDR3 DNA sequence: TGCGCCAGCAGCTCCGGACAGCTTTCAGACACAGATACGCAGTATTTT.

The rearrangement joins TRBV7-2 to TRBJ1-2; 7 bases line up with TRBD1. The CDR3 runs 14 residues. V dropped 2 bases and J dropped 7; count of bases not matched to a gene: 7. Germline V gene lookup returns CDR1 SGHTA and CDR2 FQGNSA. The CDR3 here is CASSLIRQGGGYTF. For the CDR3, the DNA is TGTGCCAGCAGCTTAATACGACAGGGCGGTGGCTACACCTTC.

This clonotype appeared many times. The chain joins TRBV11-2 to TRBJ2-5; weak D call: TRBD1 (6 bases). The CDR3 length is 15 residues. The germline gives CDR1 SGHAT, CDR2 FQNNGV. The germline V and J ends were trimmed by 3 bases and 3 bases, with 14 bases remaining between them. The CDR3 loop reads CASSFRGMSEETQYF. Written as DNA, the CDR3 is TGTGCCAGCAGCTTCAGGGGCATGAGTGAAGAGACCCAGTACTTC. The whole variable domain, remainder taken from reference TRBV11-2 and TRBJ2-5, is EAGVAQSPRYKIIEKRQSVAFWCNPISGHATLYWYQQILGQGPKLLIQFQNNGVVDDSQLPKDRFSAERLKGVDSTLKIQPAKLEDSAVYLCASSFRGMSEETQYFGPGTRLLVL.

With regard to this clonotype: The junction departs from germline at one end; a sequencing error may be responsible. The chain carries TRBV6-6 and TRBJ2-7; the D gene is possibly TRBD2 (5 bases). This CDR3 region has 13 residues. The V gene's germline CDR1 is MNHNY and CDR2 SVGAGI (reference sequence). CDR3: CASSQLGRGERYF. The CDR3, as DNA: TGTGCCAGCAGTCAACTAGGGAGAGGCGAGCGGTACTTC.

The chain carries TRBV10-3 and TRBJ2-1; a possible D gene is TRBD1 (6 bases). The germline CDR1 and CDR2 sequences are ENHRY and SYGVKD. V was trimmed by 6 bases and J by 0 bases, leaving 9 bases between them. The CDR3 contains 14 residues. CDR3 amino acids: CAIRMDSSYNEQFF. For the CDR3, the DNA is TGTGCCATCAGGATGGACAGCTCCTACAATGAGCAGTTCTTC.

This clonotype showed up just a few times. This sequence joins TRBV5-1 and TRBJ2-3; D is ambiguous. V dropped 0 bases and J dropped 14 bases, with 16 bases sitting between them. The CDR3 runs to 13 residues. Looked up from germline, CDR1 is SGHRS and CDR2 is YFSETQ. CDR3 amino acids: CASSLADQLPWYF. In DNA form, the CDR3 reads TGCGCCAGCAGCTTGGCTGATCAACTCCCCTGGTATTTT.

DNA of the CDR3: TGTGCCAGCAGTGAGTCTGTGACAAGTGGTGGCTACACCTTC. Its translation: CASSESVTSGGYTF. The chain couples TRBV25-1 to TRBJ1-2; D unresolved. The CDR3 has 14 amino acids. The V and J ends lost 3 bases and 7 bases respectively, with 15 bases between them. The germline CDR1 and CDR2 sequences are MGHDK and SYGVNS.

This clonotype was seen a few times. CDR3 bases: TGTGCCTGGAGCGGGATAGCGGGGGGGCCAGACGAGCAGTACTTC. Protein: CAWSGIAGGPDEQYF. This chain joins TRBV30 and TRBJ2-7, with 11 bases aligning to TRBD2. The CDR3 loop spans 15 amino acids. The junction had 9 bases not matched to a gene; V was cut back by 3 bases and J by 5 bases. Germline V lookup: CDR1 GTSNPN, CDR2 SVGIG (reference sequence).

The chain recombines TRBV6-1 with TRBJ2-1, with D unclear. Germline loops: CDR1 MNHNS, CDR2 SASEGT. This CDR3 comprises 11 residues. The ends were cut back, 2 bases at V and 9 bases at J, with 5 bases in the middle. The CDR3 DNA reads TGTGCCAGCAGTGAATTCGCTGAGCAGTTCTTC. It codes for CASSEFAEQFF.

Comments on this clonotype: A clone one base away is much larger, so this may be a read error. This chain joins TRBV11-2 and TRBJ2-3, with D perhaps matching TRBD1 (6 bases). Germline V lookup: CDR1 SGHAT, CDR2 FQNNGV. The CDR3 loop spans 16 amino acids. The DNA for the CDR3 is TGTGCCAGCAGCTCCCCTGGGGGCCTACTCACAGGTACGCAGTATTTT. Translated, it gives CASSSPGGLLTGTQYF. The full variable domain, rest sourced from reference TRBV11-2 and TRBJ2-3, is EAGVAQSPRYKIIEKRQSVAFWCNPISGHATLYWYQQILGQGPKLLIQFQNNGVVDDSQLPKDRFSAERLKGVDSTLKIQPAKLEDSAVYLCASSSPGGLLTGTQYFGPGTRLTVL.

V usage is TRBV19 and J usage is TRBJ2-7; D not certain. The CDR3 covers 15 residues. CDR1 is LNHDA and CDR2 is SQIVND in the germline V gene (reference sequence). The V end was cut by 6 bases, the J end by 3 bases, with 18 bases between. This CDR3 is CASSPRVLGNYEQYF. DNA of the CDR3: TGTGCCAGTAGCCCCCGTGTCTTGGGGAACTACGAGCAGTACTTC.

This clonotype has just a few counts. The rearrangement links TRBV9 to TRBJ2-5; perhaps TRBD1 as D (5 bases). Germline V gene lookup returns CDR1 SGDLS and CDR2 YYNGEE. The length of the CDR3 is 16 residues. Trimming stripped 0 bases from V and 4 bases from J, with 16 bases between. The CDR3 DNA is TGTGCCAGCAGCGTAGACTCCCAGGGATTGGGAGAGACCCAGTACTTC. This encodes CASSVDSQGLGETQYF.

This clonotype appeared a few times. V gene TRBV7-2 combines with J gene TRBJ2-5, with TRBD2 matching 8 bases. The CDR3 runs 15 residues. The germline V gene encodes CDR1 SGHTA and CDR2 FQGNSA. The ends lost 5 bases at V and 1 base at J; junction bases unmatched: 6. CDR3 DNA sequence: TGTGCCAGCAGCCAGAAGCGGGAGTTCCAAGAGACCCAGTACTTC. Protein sequence: CASSQKREFQETQYF. Together with reference TRBV7-2 and TRBJ2-5, the CDR3 gives the full variable domain: GAGVSQSPSNKVTEKGKDVELRCDPISGHTALYWYRQSLGQGLEFLIYFQGNSAPDKSGLPSDRFSAERTGGSVSTLTIQRTQQEDSAVYLCASSQKREFQETQYFGPGTRLLVL.

This chain joins TRBV11-2 and TRBJ1-1, with D unclear. Germline V gives CDR1 SGHAT, CDR2 FQNNGV. The V end was cut by 0 bases, the J end by 9 bases, with 5 bases between. The CDR3 runs to 11 residues. The CDR3 coding sequence is TGTGCCAGCAGCTTAGATCAGAAAGCTTTCTTT. It codes for CASSLDQKAFF.

The V call is TRBV9, the J call TRBJ2-7, with 9 bases matching TRBD2. CDR3 length equals 15 residues. The V segment lost 2 bases and the J segment 0 bases; nucleotides outside the gene matches: 3. The germline V gene encodes CDR1 SGDLS and CDR2 YYNGEE. In DNA form, the CDR3 reads TGTGCCAGCAGCGTGGCGGGAGGGCCCTCCTACGAGCAGTACTTC. Translating it yields CASSVAGGPSYEQYF.

This clonotype was seen just once. A read error may explain this, as a much larger clone is one base away. V gene TRBV24-1 combines with J gene TRBJ2-1; possible D gene TRBD1, 6 bases. The end of the DNA aligns better with TRBJ2-7, so the J call may be wrong. Germline-derived CDR1 and CDR2 are KGHDR and SFDVKD. CDR3 length: 16 residues. CDR3 sequence reads: CATSDRDTEGYNEQYF. Here the CDR3 DNA reads TGTGCCACCAGTGACCGGGACACAGAGGGCTACAATGAGCAGTACTTC.

V and J are TRBV7-3 and TRBJ2-3; 11 bases match TRBD2. The CDR3 runs 18 residues. Germline assignment: CDR1 SGHTA and CDR2 FQGTGA. V trimming: 4 bases; J trimming: 1 base; junction bases outside the gene matches: 10. CDR3 residues: CASSSSLLAGGGTDTQYF. The CDR3 nucleotides read TGTGCCAGCAGCTCTTCCCTCCTAGCGGGGGGTGGCACAGATACGCAGTATTTT.

The chain links TRBV5-8 to TRBJ2-1; 13 positions match TRBD2. The V and J ends lost 3 bases and 6 bases, in that order; junction bases with no gene match: 3. CDR1 SGHTS and CDR2 YDEGEE come from the germline V gene. The CDR3 has 15 amino acids. CDR3 DNA sequence: TGTGCCAGCAGCTCGGGACTAGCGGGATCCAATGAGCAGTTCTTC. This encodes CASSSGLAGSNEQFF.

This sequence joins TRBV27 and TRBJ2-7, with D possibly being TRBD2 (6 bases). From germline, CDR1 is MNHEY and CDR2 SMNVEV (reference sequence). The CDR3 has 14 residues. V gave up 7 bases and J gave up 2 bases, with 15 bases separating them. This chain's CDR3 is CASKAGILTYEQYF. The CDR3 DNA follows: TGTGCCAGCAAGGCGGGAATATTAACCTACGAGCAGTACTTC.